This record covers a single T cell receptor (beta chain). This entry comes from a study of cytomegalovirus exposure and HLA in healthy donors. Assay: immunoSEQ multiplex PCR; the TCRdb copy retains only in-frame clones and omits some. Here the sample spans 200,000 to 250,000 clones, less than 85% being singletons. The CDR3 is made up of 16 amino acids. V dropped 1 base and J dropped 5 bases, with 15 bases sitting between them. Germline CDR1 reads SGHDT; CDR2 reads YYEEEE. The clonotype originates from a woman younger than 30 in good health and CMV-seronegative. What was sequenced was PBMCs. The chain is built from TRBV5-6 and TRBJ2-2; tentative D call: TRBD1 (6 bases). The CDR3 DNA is TGTGCCAGCAGCTTGACAGGGTCGAGGGAGACCGGGGAGCTGTTTTTT. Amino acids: CASSLTGSRETGELFF. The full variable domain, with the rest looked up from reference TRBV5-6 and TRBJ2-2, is DAGVTQSPTHLIKTRGQQVTLRCSPKSGHDTVSWYQQALGQGPQFIFQYYEEEERQRGNFPDRFSGHQFPNYSSELNVNALLLGDSALYLCASSLTGSRETGELFFGEGSRLTVL.